These T cell receptor beta chains were read from a single sample in a study of blood T cell repertoires in COVID-19. Sequenced by immunoSEQ multiplex PCR; TCRdb stores in-frame clones only, minus some. The sample carries about 270,000 clones, roughly nine tenths recorded once. Sequenced: peripheral blood. These receptors originate from a man aged 60-69 years who had recovered from COVID-19. Each CDR3 is given with its conserved first and last residue. A D gene is named only where the DNA matches it firmly. Size values are once, few and many counts, or a class for expanded clones, and some rows have none.

cdr3_length,j_call,v_call,d_call,clone_size,cdr3_nt,cdr3_aa
18,TRBJ1-5,TRBV2,TRBD1,-,TGTGCCAGCAGGACGGGACAGGGTTTTCCCGATAGCAATCAGCCCCAGCATTTT,CASRTGQGFPDSNQPQHF
19,TRBJ2-6,TRBV5-1,TRBD1,-,TGCGCCAGCAGCTTCGGTTACGGACAGGGTTACTCTGGGGCCAACGTCCTGACTTTC,CASSFGYGQGYSGANVLTF
17,TRBJ1-4,TRBV4-2,TRBD1,-,TGTGCCAGCAGCCCTAGTCCCGGGACAGAGGTGAATGAAAAACTGTTTTTT,CASSPSPGTEVNEKLFF
17,TRBJ2-3,TRBV12-5,-,-,TGTGCTAGTGGTTTGAACCGGGACAAAGGATTTGCAGATACGCAGTATTTT,CASGLNRDKGFADTQYF
16,TRBJ1-1,TRBV5-4,TRBD1,-,TGTGCCAGCAGCTTGGCCCCCGGGACAGCGAACACTGAAGCTTTCTTT,CASSLAPGTANTEAFF
17,TRBJ1-5,TRBV4-1,-,-,TGCGCCAGCAGCCAAGCAGAGGGGGGGTTCCCCGGTCAGCCCCAGCATTTT,CASSQAEGGFPGQPQHF
13,TRBJ1-5,TRBV12-3/TRBV12-4,-,-,TGTGCCAGCAGCCCTGGACAGTTTCAGCCCCAGCATTTT,CASSPGQFQPQHF
16,TRBJ2-1,TRBV7-2,TRBD2,-,TGTGCCAGCAGCTGGGCCGGGACTAGCGGGGACAATGAGCAGTTCTTC,CASSWAGTSGDNEQFF
17,TRBJ2-5,TRBV3-1/TRBV3-2,TRBD2,-,TGTGCCAGCAGCCAAGAGACCAGCGGGGGGGCCGGGGAGACCCAGTACTTC,CASSQETSGGAGETQYF
14,TRBJ1-6,TRBV5-1,TRBD1,-,TGCGCCAGCAGTACCGGGACAGGGGCCTCACCCCTCCACTTT,CASSTGTGASPLHF
16,TRBJ2-1,TRBV24-1,TRBD2,-,TGTGCCACCAGTGATCTGAGCGGGGGGGCGAATAATGAGCAGTTCTTC,CATSDLSGGANNEQFF
12,TRBJ2-1,TRBV10-3,-,-,TGTGCCATCAGTGATTCGGGAACCGAGCAGTTCTTC,CAISDSGTEQFF
16,TRBJ2-2,TRBV7-2,-,-,TGTGCCAGCAGGATATGGGGCAGTCCGAACACCGGGGAGCTGTTTTTT,CASRIWGSPNTGELFF
16,TRBJ2-1,TRBV4-2,TRBD2,-,TGTGCCAGCAGCCAACTACTAGCGGGGGCGTACAATGAGCAGTTCTTC,CASSQLLAGAYNEQFF
17,TRBJ2-7,TRBV3-1/TRBV3-2,TRBD2,-,TGTGCCAGCAGCCGCTGGACTAGCGGGGGGAGCTCCTACGAGCAGTACTTC,CASSRWTSGGSSYEQYF
15,TRBJ2-1,TRBV7-2,TRBD1,-,TGTGCCAGCAGCTTATTGGGACAGTCTAGTAATGAGCAGTTCTTC,CASSLLGQSSNEQFF
15,TRBJ2-3,TRBV19,TRBD1,-,TGTGCCAGTAGTCAGGGGGCGCGGGGCACAGATACGCAGTATTTT,CASSQGARGTDTQYF
17,TRBJ1-1,TRBV5-1,-,-,TGCGCCAGCAGCCCCTCGTTGGGCCGATACATGAACACTGAAGCTTTCTTT,CASSPSLGRYMNTEAFF
14,TRBJ2-7,TRBV29-1,-,-,TGCAGCGTCGGAGGCGTAGGGCTCGCCTACGAGCAGTACTTC,CSVGGVGLAYEQYF
14,TRBJ1-5,TRBV7-4,-,-,TGTGCCAGCAGCTTGGCGCAGGGCAATCAGCCCCAGCATTTT,CASSLAQGNQPQHF
16,TRBJ1-5,TRBV12-5,-,-,TGTGCTAGCATACAGGGAATAGGTACGGGCAATCAGCCCCAGCATTTT,CASIQGIGTGNQPQHF
15,TRBJ1-4,TRBV4-2,TRBD1,-,TGTGCCAGCTCCACGACAGGGTTTTCTAATGAAAAACTGTTTTTT,CASSTTGFSNEKLFF
16,TRBJ1-3,TRBV7-2,-,-,TGTGCCAGCAGCCCATGGAGGGGAGGAGTGGGAAACACCATATATTTT,CASSPWRGGVGNTIYF
14,TRBJ1-1,TRBV10-1,-,-,TGCGCCAGCAGTGGGTCCGGGGGGGACACTGAAGCTTTCTTT,CASSGSGGDTEAFF
13,TRBJ2-7,TRBV10-1,-,-,TGCGCCAGCAGTGGTGGCAGGCTCTACGAGCAGTACTTC,CASSGGRLYEQYF
16,TRBJ1-1,TRBV5-6,TRBD1,-,TGTGCCAGCAGCTTATTCGGACAGGGAGGGAACACTGAAGCTTTCTTT,CASSLFGQGGNTEAFF
14,TRBJ1-1,TRBV5-1,TRBD1,-,TGCGCCAGCAGCTATCAGGGGGGAGGAAGTGAAGCTTTCTTT,CASSYQGGGSEAFF
18,TRBJ2-6,TRBV13,-,-,TGTGCCAGCAGCTTAGGACGGGGGAGAGGTTCTGGGGCCAACGTCCTGACTTTC,CASSLGRGRGSGANVLTF
13,TRBJ2-7,TRBV12-3/TRBV12-4,TRBD2,-,TGTGCCAGCAGTTCTTCCGGGACTAATGAGCAGTACTTC,CASSSSGTNEQYF
19,TRBJ2-7,TRBV13,TRBD2,-,TGTGCCAGCAGCAACGGACTAGCGGGGGTGGGGTCGGTCTCCTACGAGCAGTACTTC,CASSNGLAGVGSVSYEQYF
15,TRBJ1-4,TRBV6-6,TRBD1,-,TGTGCCAGCAGTGGGGGGACAGAGGGGGATGAAAAACTGTTTTTT,CASSGGTEGDEKLFF
13,TRBJ2-1,TRBV21-1,-,-,TGTGCCAGCAGCAAAGTCCCCCGGGGTGAGCAGTTCTTC,CASSKVPRGEQFF
17,TRBJ2-2,TRBV6-6,TRBD2,few,TGTGCCAGCAGTCCCCTCTCGGCGGGGGAAAACACCGGGGAGCTGTTTTTT,CASSPLSAGENTGELFF
14,TRBJ2-3,TRBV5-1,-,-,TGCGCCAGCGCAGGTCCCTTACCCACAGATACGCAGTATTTT,CASAGPLPTDTQYF
15,TRBJ2-7,TRBV5-6,-,-,TGTGCCAGCAGCTTGTGGCAGAGCGTTCCCCTCGAGCAGTACTTC,CASSLWQSVPLEQYF
12,TRBJ2-2,TRBV5-8,-,-,TGTGCCAGCAGCCCGAGCCCCGGGGAGCTGTTTTTT,CASSPSPGELFF
15,TRBJ1-1,TRBV5-1,TRBD1,-,TGCGCCAGCAGCCCGGGACAGGGGGCAGACACTGAAGCTTTCTTT,CASSPGQGADTEAFF
15,TRBJ2-7,TRBV7-3,TRBD2,-,TGTGCCAGCAGTTTAGCGGGGGGGCTGATCTACGAGCAGTACTTC,CASSLAGGLIYEQYF
14,TRBJ2-5,TRBV5-1,TRBD2,-,TGCGCCAGTTCCTTTAGCGGGGGGGCTGAGACCCAGTACTTC,CASSFSGGAETQYF
15,TRBJ1-3,TRBV5-1,-,-,TGCGCCAGCAGCTTCGCCCAGGGGTCTGGAAACACCATATATTTT,CASSFAQGSGNTIYF
16,TRBJ1-6,TRBV9,TRBD1,-,TGTGCCAGCAGCGTAGGAGGGACAGACCCAAATTCACCCCTCCACTTT,CASSVGGTDPNSPLHF
15,TRBJ2-1,TRBV11-2,TRBD2,-,TGTGCCAGCAGCCCTCAAACTAGCGCGTACAATGAGCAGTTCTTC,CASSPQTSAYNEQFF
14,TRBJ2-7,TRBV2,TRBD1,-,TGTGCCAGCAGTGAGACAGGGGGCATCTACGAGCAGTACTTC,CASSETGGIYEQYF
14,TRBJ2-2,TRBV6-5,TRBD2,few,TGTGCCAGCAGTTACTTTAGCGGGGCCGGGGAGCTGTTTTTT,CASSYFSGAGELFF
16,TRBJ2-7,TRBV7-8,TRBD1,-,TGTGCCAGCAGCTTAATTACGTCTACAGGGGGATACGAGCAGTACTTC,CASSLITSTGGYEQYF